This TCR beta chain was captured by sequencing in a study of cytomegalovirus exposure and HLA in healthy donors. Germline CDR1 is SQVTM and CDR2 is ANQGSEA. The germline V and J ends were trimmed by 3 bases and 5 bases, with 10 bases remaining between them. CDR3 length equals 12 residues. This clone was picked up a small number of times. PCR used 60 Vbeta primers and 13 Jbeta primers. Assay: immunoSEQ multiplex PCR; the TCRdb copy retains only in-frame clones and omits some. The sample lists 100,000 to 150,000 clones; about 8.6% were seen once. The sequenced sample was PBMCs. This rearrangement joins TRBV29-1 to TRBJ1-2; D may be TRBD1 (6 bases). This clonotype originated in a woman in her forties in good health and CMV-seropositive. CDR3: CSVEDRFYGYTF. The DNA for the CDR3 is TGCAGCGTTGAGGACAGATTTTATGGCTACACCTTC.